Detailed here is one TCR beta chain. This specimen comes from a study of shared clonotypes between healthy human individuals. Only in-frame clones appear in the TCRdb table, and some are missing; sequencing was by immunoSEQ multiplex PCR. This table holds about 480,000 clones, around 79% found once. Germline-derived CDR1 and CDR2 are SEHNR and FQNEAQ (reference sequence). The trim removed 5 bases at V and 2 bases at J, leaving 10 bases unmatched. The length of the CDR3 is 16 residues. Unsorted material relied on 85 million to 95 million PBMCs as the source of genomic DNA. This rearrangement joins TRBV7-9 to TRBJ2-7; 9 nucleotides align to TRBD2. The source is a woman aged 40 to 49 in good health. Some clones in this sample may be carry-over from other donors' samples. Sequenced sample: PBMCs. The CDR3 region has the DNA TGTGCCAGCAGCCCGGAGGCTAGCGGGGCGACCTACGAGCAGTACTTC. Translation: CASSPEASGATYEQYF.